The 32 T cell receptor beta chains presented below share a single source sample, sequenced in a study of shared clonotypes between healthy human individuals. The protocol was immunoSEQ multiplex PCR, while the TCRdb copy is restricted to in-frame clones and leaves out a portion. This table has about 1.4 million clones, 95% to 97% appearing once. The material sequenced was naive CD4+ T cells sorted from blood. Subset noted: CD45RA+ positively selected. The receptors were gathered from a man aged 25 to 45 in good health.

With respect to this clone: Other nucleotide sequences from this sample produce the same CDR3. The chain joins TRBV28 to TRBJ2-7, with D possibly being TRBD1 or TRBD2 (5 bases each). The CDR3 loop spans 14 amino acids. Trimming cost V 5 bases and J 2 bases, with 13 bases left between them. Per the germline V gene, CDR1 is MDHEN and CDR2 is SYDVKM. This chain's CDR3 is CASSPSGRTYEQYF. The CDR3 coding sequence is TGTGCCAGCAGTCCATCGGGACGAACCTACGAGCAGTACTTC.

The CDR3 sequence: CASSLFQGSTEAFF. The CDR3 nucleotides read TGTGCCAGCAGCTTATTCCAGGGAAGCACTGAAGCTTTCTTT. This chain links TRBV7-3 with TRBJ1-1; D possibly corresponds to TRBD1 (5 bases). V lost 2 bases, J lost 4 bases, and 11 bases lay in between. The CDR3 totals 14 residues. Germline V lookup: CDR1 SGHTA, CDR2 FQGTGA.

J is TRBJ1-1 and V is TRBV10-3; possible D gene TRBD1, 5 bases. The V end lost 2 bases, the J end lost 5 bases, and 18 bases lay between the germline ends. CDR3 length equals 16 residues. Per germline, CDR1 ENHRY and CDR2 SYGVKD. The CDR3 spells CAISEIPARAGTEAFF. The CDR3 DNA is TGTGCCATCAGTGAGATCCCTGCCAGGGCCGGGACTGAAGCTTTCTTT.

The chain carries TRBV5-5 and TRBJ2-2, with TRBD2 matching over 7 bases. This CDR3 contains 13 residues. Germline values: CDR1 SGHKS, CDR2 YYEKEE (reference sequence). The J segment lost 6 bases and the V segment lost 4 bases, leaving 3 bases of the junction unmatched. CDR3 sequence (DNA): TGTGCCAGCAGCCGCGGGGGTGCCGGGGAGCTGTTTTTT. Encoded protein: CASSRGGAGELFF. Full variable domain (outside the CDR3, taken from reference TRBV5-5 and TRBJ2-2): DAGVTQSPTHLIKTRGQQVTLRCSPISGHKSVSWYQQVLGQGPQFIFQYYEKEERGRGNFPDRFSARQFPNYSSELNVNALLLGDSALYLCASSRGGAGELFFGEGSRLTVL.

This chain connects TRBV6-5 to TRBJ2-1, with D tentatively TRBD1 (5 bases). Trimming pared 3 bases from V and 5 bases from J, leaving 11 bases between. The CDR3 consists of 14 residues. CDR1 and CDR2 from the germline V gene are MNHEY and SVGAGI. Written as DNA, the CDR3 is TGTGCCAGCAGTTATTTCAGGGATGACAATGAGCAGTTCTTC. Protein sequence: CASSYFRDDNEQFF.

V and J are TRBV5-1 and TRBJ1-2; perhaps TRBD1 as D (6 bases). Trimming took 4 bases from V and 4 from J, leaving 20 bases between them. The CDR3 is made up of 16 amino acids. Germline V lookup: CDR1 SGHRS, CDR2 YFSETQ. CDR3 coding DNA: TGCGCCAGCAGCCGTCAGCCAGGGGTAAATGGCTATGGCTACACCTTC. This sequence encodes CASSRQPGVNGYGYTF.

This clone was found a few times. The CDR3 sequence is CASSQDFAKNQPQHF. The CDR3 nucleotides are TGTGCCAGCAGCCAAGATTTCGCCAAAAATCAGCCCCAGCATTTT. This chain links TRBV4-2 with TRBJ1-5; D ambiguous. This CDR3 spans 15 amino acids. Germline CDR1 is LGHNA and CDR2 is YNFKEQ. Trimming took 0 bases from V and 4 from J, leaving 10 bases between them.

The chain joins TRBV9 to TRBJ2-7; tentative D call: TRBD1 (6 bases). This CDR3 spans 16 amino acids. The germline V and J ends were trimmed by 0 bases and 6 bases, with 19 bases remaining between them. Germline-derived CDR1 and CDR2 are SGDLS and YYNGEE. The CDR3 sequence is CASSVALGQGTVEQYF. DNA for the CDR3: TGTGCCAGCAGCGTAGCCTTGGGACAAGGGACGGTCGAGCAGTACTTC. Full variable domain (rest looked up from reference TRBV9 and TRBJ2-7): DSGVTQTPKHLITATGQRVTLRCSPRSGDLSVYWYQQSLDQGLQFLIQYYNGEERAKGNILERFSAQQFPDLHSELNLSSLELGDSALYFCASSVALGQGTVEQYFGPGTRLTVT.

The rearrangement links TRBV7-8 to TRBJ2-3; no definite D call. Per the germline V gene, CDR1 is SGHVS and CDR2 is FQNEAQ. The CDR3 has 13 residues. V lost 4 bases, J lost 4 bases, and 9 bases lay in between. CDR3 region: CASSSGSSDTQYF. The CDR3, as DNA: TGTGCCAGCAGCTCCGGTAGTTCAGATACGCAGTATTTT.

The rearrangement uses TRBV11-3 and TRBJ2-1; 7 nucleotides line up with TRBD2. The germline V gene has CDR1 SGHNT and CDR2 YENEEA. CDR3 size: 17 residues. The J segment lost 4 bases and the V segment lost 5 bases, leaving 14 bases of the junction unmatched. The CDR3 DNA is TGTGCCAGCAGCACATCGGCGGGAGCCCAAAAATACAATGAGCAGTTCTTC. Translating it yields CASSTSAGAQKYNEQFF.

The chain recombines TRBV4-1 with TRBJ2-3, with D perhaps TRBD1 (6 bases). V was cut by 1 base and J by 3 bases, with 11 bases left in between. Germline assignment: CDR1 MGHRA and CDR2 YSYEKL. CDR3 length equals 15 residues. The CDR3 loop is CASSQGTVGTDTQYF. CDR3 nucleotides: TGCGCCAGCAGCCAAGGGACAGTGGGAACAGATACGCAGTATTTT.

The CDR3: CASSYTTQNNYGYTF. The CDR3 DNA follows: TGTGCCAGCAGCTATACTACACAAAATAACTATGGCTACACCTTC. The gene calls are TRBV5-5 and TRBJ1-2; D call uncertain. V was shortened by 3 bases and J by 1 base, with 13 bases between the two germline ends. The CDR3 contains 15 residues. The germline gives CDR1 SGHKS, CDR2 YYEKEE (reference sequence).

In this sample, this clone turned up once. The chain couples TRBV5-1 to TRBJ2-1; 10 nucleotides line up with TRBD2. Looked up from germline, CDR1 is SGHRS and CDR2 is YFSETQ. The CDR3 has 15 residues. The V segment lost 3 bases and the J segment 2 bases; nucleotides outside the gene matches: 2. CDR3 bases: TGCGCCAGCAGCTCACTAGCGGGAACCTACAATGAGCAGTTCTTC. Translation: CASSSLAGTYNEQFF.

This chain links TRBV5-1 with TRBJ2-7; 13 bases are a match to TRBD2. Germline CDR1 and CDR2: SGHRS and YFSETQ. The CDR3 has 15 amino acids. V dropped 4 bases and J dropped 4; count of bases not matched to a gene: 5. CDR3 in DNA: TGCGCCAGCAGCGCAGGGACTAGCGGGATTTACGAGCAGTACTTC. Translating it yields CASSAGTSGIYEQYF. Together with reference TRBV5-1 and TRBJ2-7, the CDR3 gives the full variable domain: KAGVTQTPRYLIKTRGQQVTLSCSPISGHRSVSWYQQTPGQGLQFLFEYFSETQRNKGNFPGRFSGRQFSNSRSEMNVSTLELGDSALYLCASSAGTSGIYEQYFGPGTRLTVT.

In this sample, this clone turned up once. The genes are TRBV7-2 and TRBJ1-3; D not resolved. Germline lookup yields CDR1 SGHTA and CDR2 FQGNSA. CDR3 length equals 15 residues. V gave up 3 bases and J gave up 0 bases, with 9 bases separating them. The CDR3 sequence: CASSLRHSSGNTIYF. CDR3 DNA: TGTGCCAGCAGCTTGAGACACAGCTCTGGAAACACCATATATTTT.

The V and J genes are TRBV6-6 and TRBJ2-7; 7 nucleotides match TRBD1. CDR1 is MNHNY, CDR2 SVGAGI, per germline (reference sequence). CDR3 length equals 16 residues. The junction had 14 bases not matched to a gene; V was cut back by 6 bases and J by 3 bases. CDR3 protein: CASRPPIRQGLYEQYF. The DNA for the CDR3 is TGTGCCAGCAGGCCACCAATAAGACAGGGCCTCTACGAGCAGTACTTC.

This chain links TRBV27 with TRBJ1-5; TRBD1 aligns across 10 bases. The CDR3 has 17 residues. The germline V gene encodes CDR1 MNHEY and CDR2 SMNVEV (reference sequence). With V trimmed by 4 bases and J by 1 base, 7 bases remained unmatched. In nucleotides, the CDR3 is TGTGCCAGCAGTTCCCGACAGGGGGCTGGCAGCAATCAGCCCCAGCATTTT. It yields the protein CASSSRQGAGSNQPQHF.

V is TRBV10-3 and J is TRBJ2-7; D could derive from TRBD1 or TRBD2 (5 bases each). V gave up 2 bases and J gave up 5 bases, with 16 bases separating them. This CDR3 region has 15 residues. Per the germline V gene, CDR1 is ENHRY and CDR2 is SYGVKD. The CDR3 DNA reads as TGTGCCATCAGTGAGGTGGGGACCCGCATGGACGAGCAGTACTTC. Protein sequence: CAISEVGTRMDEQYF.

This clone has just one count. This sequence joins TRBV19 and TRBJ2-1, with 7 bases that match TRBD2. J gave up 6 bases and V 5 bases, and 10 bases lay outside the gene matches. Germline values: CDR1 LNHDA, CDR2 SQIVND (reference sequence). The CDR3 is 15 amino acids. CDR3: CASSSGGRWFNEQFF. The CDR3 DNA follows: TGTGCCAGTAGTTCGGGCGGGAGATGGTTCAATGAGCAGTTCTTC.

The rearrangement joins TRBV6-1 to TRBJ2-5; D may be TRBD1 (5 bases). The CDR3 loop spans 15 amino acids. CDR1 and CDR2 from the germline V gene are MNHNS and SASEGT. The V end was cut by 3 bases, the J end by 4 bases, with 15 bases between. The CDR3, as DNA: TGTGCCAGCAGTGATCAGGGCCGTGTAATAGAGACCCAGTACTTC. Translation gives CASSDQGRVIETQYF.

The V gene is TRBV2, the J gene TRBJ2-4, with D possibly being TRBD1 (6 bases). The CDR3 has 15 amino acids. CDR1 is SNHLY, CDR2 FYNNEI, per germline. Trimming left V 7 bases short and J 8 bases short, with 21 bases between. The chain's CDR3 is CASTAGASFVYIQYF. The CDR3 DNA follows: TGTGCCAGCACGGCAGGGGCGTCGTTTGTGTACATTCAGTACTTC.

This chain connects TRBV5-1 to TRBJ2-3, with D uncertain. Trimming removed 2 bases at V and 0 bases at J, with 7 bases between. The CDR3 runs to 14 residues. The germline gives CDR1 SGHRS, CDR2 YFSETQ. DNA for the CDR3: TGCGCCAGCAGCTTCCAACATAGCACAGATACGCAGTATTTT. This translates into CASSFQHSTDTQYF.

This chain joins TRBV11-2 and TRBJ2-1, with 10 bases lining up with TRBD1. Germline V lookup: CDR1 SGHAT, CDR2 FQNNGV. The CDR3 has 17 amino acids. Trimming cost V 1 base and J 6 bases; bases outside gene matches: 9. The CDR3 loop is CASSLVTGTGASNEQFF. The CDR3 coding sequence is TGTGCCAGCAGCTTAGTTACCGGGACAGGGGCCTCCAATGAGCAGTTCTTC.

The gene calls are TRBV19 and TRBJ2-5, with D tentatively TRBD1 (5 bases). Per germline, CDR1 LNHDA and CDR2 SQIVND (reference sequence). This CDR3 contains 18 residues. Between the trimmed V and J ends, which lost 2 bases and 4 bases, there was a span of 23 bases. The CDR3 is CASSIKSLTDWRLETQYF. CDR3 nucleotides: TGTGCCAGTAGTATAAAGTCTCTGACAGACTGGCGACTAGAGACCCAGTACTTC.

V is TRBV5-3 and J is TRBJ2-5; D remains unclear. TRBV5-3 is an open reading frame whose function is uncertain. There are 12 residues in the CDR3. V was trimmed by 8 bases and J by 1 base, leaving 9 bases between them. CDR3 DNA sequence: TGTGCCAGGCAAGAGTGCCAAGAGACCCAGTACTTC. Amino acids: CARQECQETQYF.

This clone was seen a few times. This chain joins TRBV27 and TRBJ2-1; TRBD2 matches at 12 bases. This CDR3 comprises 16 residues. The germline gives CDR1 MNHEY, CDR2 SMNVEV (reference sequence). V gave up 2 bases and J gave up 8 bases; unmatched junction bases: 7. The CDR3 loop reads CASSLSSTSGGHEQFF. Written as DNA, the CDR3 is TGTGCCAGCAGTTTAAGTTCGACTAGCGGGGGTCATGAGCAGTTCTTC.

This clone turned up a few times. J is TRBJ2-7 and V is TRBV15; TRBD2 might be the D (6 bases). The CDR3 covers 16 residues. Trimming removed 1 base at V and 1 base at J, with 14 bases between. From germline, CDR1 is LNHNV and CDR2 YYDKDF (reference sequence). The CDR3 coding sequence is TGTGCCACCAGCAGAGTCGGGGCGGGACCATCCTACGAGCAGTACTTC. Translation gives CATSRVGAGPSYEQYF.

A remark on this clone: This CDR3 is also generated by other DNA sequences in the sample. This chain joins TRBV2 and TRBJ1-1, with a possible D match to TRBD1 (6 bases). This CDR3 has 13 residues. Trimming took off 8 bases at V and 0 bases at J, with 10 bases between the two ends. The V gene's germline CDR1 is SNHLY and CDR2 FYNNEI. In DNA form, the CDR3 reads TGTGCCAGCCGGGACAACATGAACACTGAAGCTTTCTTT. This encodes CASRDNMNTEAFF.

The chain links TRBV7-9 to TRBJ2-1; 10 nucleotides line up with TRBD2. Germline V gene sequence: CDR1 SEHNR, CDR2 FQNEAQ (reference sequence). The CDR3 runs to 16 residues. With V trimmed by 2 bases and J by 4 bases, 5 bases remained unmatched. CDR3 sequence: CASSLMTSGHYNEQFF. For the CDR3, the DNA is TGTGCCAGCAGCTTAATGACTAGCGGGCATTACAATGAGCAGTTCTTC.

The chain links TRBV7-3 to TRBJ2-1, with D perhaps matching TRBD1 or TRBD2 (6 bases each). The CDR3 covers 15 residues. From germline, CDR1 is SGHTA and CDR2 FQGTGA. V shed 1 base and J shed 4 bases, with 11 bases lying between them. The CDR3 bases are TGTGCCAGCAGCTTAAGCGGGACACTATACAATGAGCAGTTCTTC. It translates to CASSLSGTLYNEQFF.

The chain employs TRBV5-1 and TRBJ1-1; a weak D match, TRBD1 (6 bases). The CDR3 sequence is 14 residues long. V dropped 2 bases and J dropped 5 bases, with 13 bases sitting between them. Germline values: CDR1 SGHRS, CDR2 YFSETQ. The CDR3 loop reads CASSFTGRETEAFF. CDR3 DNA sequence: TGCGCCAGCAGCTTCACAGGGAGAGAGACTGAAGCTTTCTTT. Full variable domain (missing parts from reference TRBV5-1 and TRBJ1-1): KAGVTQTPRYLIKTRGQQVTLSCSPISGHRSVSWYQQTPGQGLQFLFEYFSETQRNKGNFPGRFSGRQFSNSRSEMNVSTLELGDSALYLCASSFTGRETEAFFGQGTRLTVV.

This rearrangement joins TRBV5-1 to TRBJ2-6, with 7 nucleotides matching TRBD2. CDR3 length: 17 amino acids. From germline, CDR1 is SGHRS and CDR2 YFSETQ. Unmatched junction bases numbered 5, after V lost 2 bases and J lost 0 bases. The CDR3 loop reads CASSFGLDTSGANVLTF. The DNA for the CDR3 is TGCGCCAGCAGCTTTGGACTAGACACCTCTGGGGCCAACGTCCTGACTTTC.